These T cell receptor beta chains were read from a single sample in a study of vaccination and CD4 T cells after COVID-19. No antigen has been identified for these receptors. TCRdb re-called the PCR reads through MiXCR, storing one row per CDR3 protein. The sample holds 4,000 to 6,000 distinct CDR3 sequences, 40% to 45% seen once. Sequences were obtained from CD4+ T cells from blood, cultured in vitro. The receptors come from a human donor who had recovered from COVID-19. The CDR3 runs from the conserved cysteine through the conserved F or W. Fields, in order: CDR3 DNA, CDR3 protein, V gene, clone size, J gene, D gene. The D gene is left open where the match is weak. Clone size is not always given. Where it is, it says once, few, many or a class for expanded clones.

TGCAGTGCTAGAGATGTGGCGGGGGGTGAACTCAATACGCAGTATTTT	CSARDVAGGELNTQYF	TRBV20-1	few	TRBJ2-3	TRBD2
TGTGCCAGCAGCCCCCGTCGGACAGGGGGATCCTTTTGGCAGCCCCAGCATTTT	CASSPRRTGGSFWQPQHF	TRBV7-8	few	TRBJ1-5	TRBD1
TGCAGTGCTCTGGGCGGGAGGGCCTGGGGTGAGCAGTTCTTC	CSALGGRAWGEQFF	TRBV20-1	-	TRBJ2-1	TRBD2
TGTGCCAGCAGCTTAGCGGGGGCAGGGTGGCAATCACCCCTCCACTTT	CASSLAGAGWQSPLHF	TRBV7-2	-	TRBJ1-6	-
TGTGCCAGCAGCTTAGACCCCGGGACACCGACCTTTAACTATGGCTACACCTTC	CASSLDPGTPTFNYGYTF	TRBV7-9	-	TRBJ1-2	-
TGTGCCAGCAGCGGGGACAGGGGGCGTCACACTAACTATGGCTACACCTTC	CASSGDRGRHTNYGYTF	TRBV7-9	few	TRBJ1-2	TRBD1
TGTGCCAGCTCATCTCTACTAGCGGAGTTCTACAATGAGCAGTTCTTC	CASSSLLAEFYNEQFF	TRBV18	-	TRBJ2-1	TRBD2
TGTGCCAGCAGTAAATCCGCACCGGAGCGGGAAGCGAACACCGGGGAGCTGTTTTTT	CASSKSAPEREANTGELFF	TRBV27	few	TRBJ2-2	TRBD2
TGCGCCAGCAGCTTTACCACGGGGACAGGGGTGGCGGAGACCCAGTACTTC	CASSFTTGTGVAETQYF	TRBV5-1	-	TRBJ2-5	TRBD1
TGCAGTGCTAGCGGGACAGAAGATCAGCCCCAGCATTTT	CSASGTEDQPQHF	TRBV20-1	-	TRBJ1-5	TRBD1
TGTGCCAGCAGCTTAGTAGTGGCTGGGGAGCTGTTTTTT	CASSLVVAGELFF	TRBV7-2	-	TRBJ2-2	-
TGTGCCAGCAGTAGAACAGATCACGGGAGCAATCAGCCCCAGCATTTT	CASSRTDHGSNQPQHF	TRBV12-3/TRBV12-4	-	TRBJ1-5	-
TGTGCCAGCAGTAAACAGGGGGCGGATAACTATGGCTACACCTTC	CASSKQGADNYGYTF	TRBV6-1	medium-sized	TRBJ1-2	TRBD1
TGTGCCAGCAGCTCACAAGGAGAGACCCAGTACTTC	CASSSQGETQYF	TRBV11-2	few	TRBJ2-5	-
TGCAGTGCTAGACCCTACACAGGGTTCCACGAGCAGTACTTC	CSARPYTGFHEQYF	TRBV20-1	-	TRBJ2-7	-
TGTGCCAGCAGTGAAGAATGGCACAATCAGCCCCAGCATTTT	CASSEEWHNQPQHF	TRBV6-1	few	TRBJ1-5	-
TGCAGTGCTAGGTCTTCCTCGCCGAGAACTGATGAAGCTTTCTTT	CSARSSSPRTDEAFF	TRBV20-1	-	TRBJ1-1	-
TGTGCCACGAATTTGCGGACACACTATGGCTACACCTTC	CATNLRTHYGYTF	TRBV6-1	-	TRBJ1-2	-
TGTGCCAGCATCCCTATCCCTGGGACAGGGTATTCCGGGGAGCTGTTTTTT	CASIPIPGTGYSGELFF	TRBV7-9	few	TRBJ2-2	TRBD1
TGCAGTGCTGCCGGGACTAGCGGGAGAAAGGGGTCAGATACGCAGTATTTT	CSAAGTSGRKGSDTQYF	TRBV20-1	few	TRBJ2-3	TRBD2
TGCAGTGCCAAAATCCACCGTGCGGAATACACAGATACGCAGTATTTT	CSAKIHRAEYTDTQYF	TRBV20-1	-	TRBJ2-3	-
TGTGCCAGCAGCTCGGAATACAGGGTGGGGCACGAGCAGTACTTC	CASSSEYRVGHEQYF	TRBV11-2	few	TRBJ2-7	-
TGTGCCAGCAGTCCTTGGTCCCAGGCGGGCTACACCTTC	CASSPWSQAGYTF	TRBV6-1	-	TRBJ1-2	-
TGTGCCAGCAGCACTAGCGGGACGGGCGAGCAGTACTTC	CASSTSGTGEQYF	TRBV7-3	-	TRBJ2-7	TRBD2
TGTGCCAGCAGTTCAGCGGGGGTAGGCGAGCAGTACTTC	CASSSAGVGEQYF	TRBV6-5	few	TRBJ2-7	TRBD2
TGCAGTGCTAGACAGGGCACAGATACGCAGTATTTT	CSARQGTDTQYF	TRBV20-1	few	TRBJ2-3	-
TGCAGCGTTGTCTCAGCCGTGGCGACAGATACGCAGTATTTT	CSVVSAVATDTQYF	TRBV29-1	-	TRBJ2-3	-
TGTGCCAGCGCGATAGCGGGAGGGCCCACAGATACGCAGTATTTT	CASAIAGGPTDTQYF	TRBV7-3	-	TRBJ2-3	TRBD2
TGTGCCAGCAGCGTTGTATCCTCGTTCGGGGAGCTGTTTTTT	CASSVVSSFGELFF	TRBV9	-	TRBJ2-2	-
TGTGCCAGCAGTGAAAGGCTAGGGGAGTATAGGCAGTACTTC	CASSERLGEYRQYF	TRBV2	few	TRBJ2-7	-
TGTGCCAGCAGTGCGGACTCGTGGCTTGAAGCTTTCTTT	CASSADSWLEAFF	TRBV6-1	-	TRBJ1-1	-
TGCAGTGCCAAGCACGGGACAAGCACAGATACGCAGTATTTT	CSAKHGTSTDTQYF	TRBV20-1	few	TRBJ2-3	-
TGTGCCAGTAGTCCTATTGGACAGGTTAGCTCCTACGAGCAGTACTTC	CASSPIGQVSSYEQYF	TRBV19	-	TRBJ2-7	TRBD1
TGCGCCAGCAGCTTGTTGGGCTTAGGGACAGGGACCTACGAGCAGTACTTC	CASSLLGLGTGTYEQYF	TRBV5-1	-	TRBJ2-7	TRBD1
TGTGCCAGCAGCCACTGGTCTCAGGGGAACAATCAGCCCCAGCATTTT	CASSHWSQGNNQPQHF	TRBV6-1	few	TRBJ1-5	-
TGTGCCAGCTCACTGCCTCGGGGGGGCTTCGCGAATGAGCAGTTCTTC	CASSLPRGGFANEQFF	TRBV18	-	TRBJ2-1	TRBD2
TGTGCCATCAGTGAATGGGGGGGGGACACCGGGGAGCTGTTTTTT	CAISEWGGDTGELFF	TRBV10-3	-	TRBJ2-2	TRBD2
TGTGCCAGCAGTGGGCCCGTTAGACTGAATACTGAGCAGTTCTTC	CASSGPVRLNTEQFF	TRBV6-2/TRBV6-3	medium-sized	TRBJ2-1	-
TGTGCCAGTAAACAGGGTACCTACAATGAGCAGTTCTTC	CASKQGTYNEQFF	TRBV19	-	TRBJ2-1	-
TGCAGTGCGTCCGTCGGGGCCCATCAGGCGGGGGGTAAGCCCCAGCATTTT	CSASVGAHQAGGKPQHF	TRBV20-1	-	TRBJ1-5	-
TGCAGTGCTAACAGGGCGGGAGCCCTTTACAATGAGCAGTTCTTC	CSANRAGALYNEQFF	TRBV20-1	few	TRBJ2-1	-
TGTGCCTGGAGTGTACTGACCTTAGGGGCTTATGGCTACACCTTC	CAWSVLTLGAYGYTF	TRBV30	-	TRBJ1-2	-
TGTGCCACCAGTGAGGCCGGGACTAGCGGGATTGATACGCAGTATTTT	CATSEAGTSGIDTQYF	TRBV24-1	few	TRBJ2-3	TRBD2
TGCAGTGCGGGACAATTCGGTACTGATTCACCCCTCCACTTT	CSAGQFGTDSPLHF	TRBV20-1	few	TRBJ1-6	-
TGTGCCAGCAGTGAACTTGTTTCCACAGATACGCAGTATTTT	CASSELVSTDTQYF	TRBV2	-	TRBJ2-3	-